The 20 T cell receptor beta chains presented below share a single source sample, sequenced in a study of blood T cell repertoires in COVID-19 (dated by TCRdb to about 2020). The library came from the immunoSEQ multiplex PCR assay. TCRdb mirrors the immuneACCESS table, restricted to in-frame sequences. Some clones are absent from its copies; in checked studies, under half trace to an unresolved V gene, and the reason for the others is unknown. The table for this sample lists 200,000 to 250,000 clones; 85% to 90% of them were counted only once. The leading ten clones occupy 5% to 6.5% of the sample. Sequences were obtained from peripheral blood. The receptors stem from a man older than 75 with acute or convalescent COVID-19.

The gene calls are TRBV7-9 and TRBJ2-2; D might be TRBD1 (6 bases). Trimming removed 5 bases from V and 0 bases from J, with 13 bases in between. Germline CDR1 reads SEHNR; CDR2 reads FQNEAQ (reference sequence). The CDR3 is 16 residues long. This chain's CDR3 is CASSPGAGSNTGELFF. CDR3 bases: TGTGCCAGCAGCCCAGGGGCAGGTTCGAACACCGGGGAGCTGTTTTTT.

This chain uses TRBV21-1 with TRBJ2-1; the D call in the table, TRBD2, was not verified against the DNA. TRBV21-1 is annotated as a pseudogene. The CDR3 consists of 16 residues. CDR3 region: CASSKGPAGGPHEQFF. CDR3 DNA: TGTGCCAGCAGCAAAGGCCCAGCGGGAGGGCCGCATGAGCAGTTCTTC.

The chain recombines TRBV6-4 with TRBJ2-3, with 8 bases matching TRBD2. Germline assignment: CDR1 MRHNA and CDR2 SNTAGT. There are 15 residues in the CDR3. Germline trimming cut 4 bases from V and 3 bases from J; bases unmatched to any gene: 6. The CDR3 DNA sequence: TGTGCCAGCAGTGCCCAGAGCGGGAGTACAGATACGCAGTATTTT. As protein: CASSAQSGSTDTQYF.

This clone has a single count. The chain recombines TRBV28 with TRBJ1-4; a possible D gene is TRBD1 (5 bases). CDR1 is MDHEN, CDR2 SYDVKM, per germline. CDR3 length equals 13 residues. Trimming took 4 bases from V and 8 from J, leaving 11 bases between them. CDR3 nucleotides: TGTGCCAGCAGTTCAGGGTCTTGGGAAAAACTGTTTTTT. Its translation is CASSSGSWEKLFF.

This clone showed up just a few times. This sequence joins TRBV5-1 and TRBJ2-7; TRBD2 aligns across 7 bases. Trimming removed 0 bases from V and 6 bases from J; junction bases left unmatched: 9. Germline CDR1 reads SGHRS; CDR2 reads YFSETQ. The CDR3 length is 15 residues. CDR3 nucleotides: TGCGCCAGCAGCTTGGACGGGACGGCGGGGGTCGAGCAGTACTTC. Protein product: CASSLDGTAGVEQYF.

The chain has TRBV15 and TRBJ1-4, with a possible D match to TRBD1 (6 bases). The length of the CDR3 is 15 residues. The V end was cut by 0 bases, the J end by 5 bases, with 10 bases between. The germline V gene has CDR1 LNHNV and CDR2 YYDKDF (reference sequence). The chain's CDR3 is CATSRDRGGNEKLFF. The CDR3 DNA sequence: TGTGCCACCAGCAGAGATCGGGGGGGCAATGAAAAACTGTTTTTT.

This clone turned up a few times. The chain has TRBV19 and TRBJ2-3, with TRBD2 matching over 8 bases. The CDR3 contains 15 residues. Germline CDR1 is LNHDA and CDR2 is SQIVND (reference sequence). V was clipped by 6 bases and J by 0 bases; unmatched bases: 5. The CDR3 is CASRLAGQSTDTQYF. DNA for the CDR3: TGTGCCAGTAGGCTAGCGGGCCAAAGCACAGATACGCAGTATTTT.

The chain links TRBV6-5 to TRBJ1-1; D gene unclear. CDR3 length: 14 amino acids. Trimming left V 7 bases short and J 1 base short, with 13 bases between. From germline, CDR1 is MNHEY and CDR2 SVGAGI. The chain's CDR3 is CASKIERANTEAFF. DNA for the CDR3: TGTGCCAGCAAGATTGAGAGGGCGAACACTGAAGCTTTCTTT.

The chain couples TRBV2 to TRBJ1-5, with D tentatively TRBD1 (5 bases). The CDR3 runs 14 residues. Trimming took 3 bases from V and 6 from J, leaving 12 bases between them. Germline CDR1 is SNHLY and CDR2 is FYNNEI. CDR3 nucleotide sequence: TGTGCCAGCAGTGATTTGGGAGGGGTTCAGCCCCAGCATTTT. Translated: CASSDLGGVQPQHF. Combining the CDR3 with reference TRBV2 and TRBJ1-5 gives the whole variable domain EPEVTQTPSHQVTQMGQEVILRCVPISNHLYFYWYRQILGQKVEFLVSFYNNEISEKSEIFDDQFSVERPDGSNFTLKIRSTKLEDSAMYFCASSDLGGVQPQHFGDGTRLSIL.

The chain is built from TRBV7-2 and TRBJ1-2; weak D call: TRBD1 (6 bases). The CDR3 has 16 amino acids. The V end was cut by 1 base, the J end by 0 bases, with 12 bases between. Germline V CDR1 and CDR2: SGHTA, FQGNSA. This CDR3 is CASSLGGRPTNYGYTF. CDR3 nucleotide sequence: TGTGCCAGCAGCTTAGGGGGGCGCCCGACTAACTATGGCTACACCTTC.

The rearrangement uses TRBV11-3 and TRBJ1-4; D might be TRBD1 (5 bases). Trimming removed 5 bases from V and 8 bases from J, with 15 bases in between. The CDR3 length is 14 residues. Germline V CDR1 and CDR2: SGHNT, YENEEA. CDR3 nucleotide sequence: TGTGCCAGCAGCCCGGGGGTGGGAAGCGAAAAACTGTTTTTT. Translation gives CASSPGVGSEKLFF.

The chain combines TRBV6-5 with TRBJ1-4; perhaps TRBD1 as D (6 bases). Germline-derived CDR1 and CDR2 are MNHEY and SVGAGI. This CDR3 is built from 13 residues. V lost 5 bases, J lost 3 bases, and 7 bases lay in between. The CDR3 nucleotides read TGTGCCAGCAGTCGGACAGCTAATGAAAAACTGTTTTTT. This translates into CASSRTANEKLFF.

The chain joins TRBV11-2 to TRBJ2-1; D may be TRBD1 or TRBD2 (9 bases each). Germline CDR1 and CDR2: SGHAT and FQNNGV. The V end was cut by 5 bases, the J end by 13 bases, with 30 bases between. The CDR3 is 17 amino acids. The CDR3, as DNA: TGTGCCAGCAGCACCCGTACAGGGGGCTCTAGCGGGATAACCCAGTTCTTC. Translated: CASSTRTGGSSGITQFF.

This sequence joins TRBV7-3 and TRBJ2-3, with TRBD2 identical over 10 bases. This CDR3 contains 19 residues. After removal of 2 bases from V and 0 bases from J, the junction contained 11 bases not matched to a gene. Germline V gene sequence: CDR1 SGHTA, CDR2 FQGTGA. CDR3 nucleotide sequence: TGTGCCAGCAGCTTATTTTCGAGCGGGAGGGTGCTGAGCACAGATACGCAGTATTTT. It translates to CASSLFSSGRVLSTDTQYF.

The chain recombines TRBV10-3 with TRBJ1-5, with TRBD1 matching 9 bases. CDR3 length: 15 residues. Germline values: CDR1 ENHRY, CDR2 SYGVKD. The trim removed 3 bases at V and 3 bases at J, leaving 3 bases unmatched. The DNA for the CDR3 is TGTGCCATCAGTGACACAGGGGGCAACAATCAGCCCCAGCATTTT. It codes for CAISDTGGNNQPQHF.

A single count supports this clone. The chain uses TRBV7-2 and TRBJ2-3, with a possible D match to TRBD2 (6 bases). The germline V gene encodes CDR1 SGHTA and CDR2 FQGNSA. Trimming took 1 base from V and 4 from J, leaving 18 bases between them. The CDR3 extends over 17 amino acids. In DNA, the CDR3 is TGTGCCAGCAGCTTAGGGTCGGGAGACGGTATCGCAGATACGCAGTATTTT. Protein sequence: CASSLGSGDGIADTQYF.

This rearrangement joins TRBV27 to TRBJ1-1; D possibly corresponds to TRBD1 (5 bases). With 4 bases removed from V and 3 bases from J, the gap between germline ends came to 12 bases. This CDR3 is built from 14 residues. Germline CDR1 and CDR2: MNHEY and SMNVEV (reference sequence). CDR3 region: CASSYQGRHTEAFF. DNA for the CDR3: TGTGCCAGCAGTTATCAGGGAAGGCACACTGAAGCTTTCTTT.

The J gene is TRBJ2-3, the V gene TRBV11-1, with 10 bases that match TRBD2. Germline V gene lookup returns CDR1 SGHAT and CDR2 FQDESV (reference sequence). With 4 bases clipped from V and 2 bases from J, the junction kept 3 bases outside the gene matches. The CDR3 covers 15 residues. The CDR3: CASSSGTSDTDTQYF. The CDR3 DNA sequence: TGTGCCAGCAGCTCCGGGACTAGCGACACAGATACGCAGTATTTT.

The CDR3 nucleotides read TGCGCCAGCAGCCAATTTTCAGGGGACAGCCAGCTCTACGAGCAGTACTTC. The encoded protein is CASSQFSGDSQLYEQYF. V usage is TRBV4-1 and J usage is TRBJ2-7; 7 bases map to TRBD1. The germline gives CDR1 MGHRA, CDR2 YSYEKL. The trim removed 2 bases at V and 3 bases at J, leaving 13 bases unmatched. The CDR3 length is 17 residues.

The genes are TRBV18 and TRBJ2-3, with 7 bases identical to TRBD2. Trimming removed 3 bases from V and 5 bases from J; junction bases left unmatched: 2. The germline CDR1 and CDR2 sequences are KGHSH and LQKENI. The CDR3 covers 13 residues. DNA of the CDR3: TGTGCCAGCTCACCTCGCGGGAGAGATACGCAGTATTTT. Translated: CASSPRGRDTQYF. Filled out from reference TRBV18 and TRBJ2-3, the complete variable domain reads NAGVMQNPRHLVRRRGQEARLRCSPMKGHSHVYWYRQLPEEGLKFMVYLQKENIIDESGMPKERFSAEFPKEGPSILRIQQVVRGDSAAYFCASSPRGRDTQYFGPGTRLTVL.